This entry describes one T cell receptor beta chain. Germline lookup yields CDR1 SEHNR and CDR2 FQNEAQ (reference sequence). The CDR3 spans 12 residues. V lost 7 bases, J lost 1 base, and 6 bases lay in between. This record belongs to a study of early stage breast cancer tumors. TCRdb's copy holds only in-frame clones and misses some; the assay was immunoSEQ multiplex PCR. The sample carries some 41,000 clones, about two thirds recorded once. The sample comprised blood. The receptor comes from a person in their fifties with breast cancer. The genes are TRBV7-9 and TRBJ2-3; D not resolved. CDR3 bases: TGTGCCAGCAAAGCTGGCACAGATACGCAGTATTTT. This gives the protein CASKAGTDTQYF.